Each of the 22 T cell receptor beta chains below was sequenced from the same sample in a study of vaccination effects on CD4 cells after COVID-19. Assay used: immunoSEQ multiplex PCR; TCRdb lists only in-frame clones, some missing. The table lists some 70,000 clones, about 80% of them singletons. Antigen-specific CD4+ T cells expanded by the ViraFEST assay with viral peptide pools were then sequenced. Investigators separated out CD4+ T cells once 9 to 11 days of culture had passed. Participants received two doses of either the BNT162b2 or mRNA-1273 vaccine. No antigen has been identified for these receptors. Sequenced here: CD4+ T cells from PBMCs cultured with HCoV-229E spike peptides, sampled after COVID-19 vaccination. The receptors originated from a human donor who received a COVID-19 vaccine.

This clone appeared a few times. This chain connects TRBV19 to TRBJ2-3; 9 bases map to TRBD1. Germline values: CDR1 LNHDA, CDR2 SQIVND (reference sequence). V lost 2 bases and J lost 6; bases outside the gene matches: 6. There are 15 residues in the CDR3. CDR3 bases: TGTGCCAGTAGTATAAGGGACAGGGATCAGGATACGCAGTATTTT. Encoded protein: CASSIRDRDQDTQYF.

The chain has TRBV5-8 and TRBJ2-5; 8 bases are shared with TRBD1. The germline V gene encodes CDR1 SGHTS and CDR2 YDEGEE. The CDR3 length is 16 residues. With 3 bases clipped from V and 0 bases from J, the junction kept 7 bases outside the gene matches. The CDR3 loop is CASSSGGDWYQETQYF. The CDR3 DNA sequence: TGTGCCAGCAGCTCAGGGGGCGATTGGTACCAAGAGACCCAGTACTTC.

This chain uses TRBV6-4 with TRBJ2-2; D gene ambiguous. Germline CDR1 MRHNA, CDR2 SNTAGT. This CDR3 comprises 14 residues. Between the trimmed V and J ends, which lost 4 bases and 2 bases, there was a span of 8 bases. CDR3 in amino acids: CASSATRNTGELFF. CDR3 bases: TGTGCCAGCAGTGCGACGAGAAACACCGGGGAGCTGTTTTTT.

The rearrangement links TRBV5-1 to TRBJ2-4; D is unclear. V was trimmed by 0 bases and J by 2 bases, leaving 9 bases between them. The CDR3 is made up of 15 amino acids. Looked up from germline, CDR1 is SGHRS and CDR2 is YFSETQ. In DNA, the CDR3 is TGCGCCAGCAGCTTGGCCGTGGGATCCAAAAACATTCAGTACTTC. Protein product: CASSLAVGSKNIQYF.

The V call is TRBV18, the J call TRBJ2-5; D is unclear. V dropped 0 bases and J dropped 2 bases, with 4 bases sitting between them. The germline V gene encodes CDR1 KGHSH and CDR2 LQKENI. The CDR3 totals 13 residues. Written as DNA, the CDR3 is TGTGCCAGCTCACCACCGGGACAAGAGACCCAGTACTTC. This encodes CASSPPGQETQYF.

V is TRBV7-9 and J is TRBJ2-3; no reliable D call. Germline V gene lookup returns CDR1 SEHNR and CDR2 FQNEAQ (reference sequence). With 2 bases removed from V and 6 bases from J, the gap between germline ends came to 15 bases. CDR3 size: 15 residues. The CDR3 DNA follows: TGTGCCAGCAGCTTAAGTTCGATAGCAGACGATACGCAGTATTTT. As protein: CASSLSSIADDTQYF.

This clone was observed a handful of times. The genes are TRBV6-2 or TRBV6-3 and TRBJ1-6; D unclear. The CDR3 length is 16 residues. CDR1 and CDR2 from the germline V gene are MNHEY and SVGEGT. Trimming took 0 bases from V and 7 from J, leaving 13 bases between them. CDR3 DNA: TGTGCCAGCAGTTACTCGAGAGGTCAGAGCAATTCACCCCTCCACTTT. Its translation: CASSYSRGQSNSPLHF.

The rearrangement uses TRBV7-2 and TRBJ2-1, with TRBD2 matching over 13 bases. Unmatched junction bases numbered 9, after V lost 4 bases and J lost 9 bases. Germline lookup yields CDR1 SGHTA and CDR2 FQGNSA. The CDR3 runs to 16 residues. The CDR3 nucleotides read TGTGCCAGCAGCTCAACTAGCGGGGGGGCGTTGGTTGAGCAGTTCTTC. Translating gives CASSSTSGGALVEQFF.

The chain joins TRBV10-2 to TRBJ1-2, with D perhaps matching TRBD1 (5 bases). Germline assignment: CDR1 WSHSY and CDR2 SAAADI. There are 13 residues in the CDR3. V was clipped by 8 bases and J by 5 bases, with 15 bases between them. The DNA for the CDR3 is TGCGCCAGCGGTGGACAAGGTCAATATGGCTACACCTTC. Translated: CASGGQGQYGYTF.

This clone appeared once. J is TRBJ2-5 and V is TRBV20-1; D could derive from TRBD1 or TRBD2 (5 bases each). The CDR3 has 14 residues. Germline values: CDR1 DFQATT, CDR2 SNEGSKA (reference sequence). V was trimmed by 3 bases and J by 4 bases, leaving 15 bases between them. The CDR3 loop reads CSASRPGTLETQYF. CDR3 coding DNA: TGCAGTGCTAGTCGACCCGGGACCCTAGAGACCCAGTACTTC.

This clone has a single count. V is TRBV7-8 and J is TRBJ1-4, with 9 positions matching TRBD1. The CDR3 runs to 15 residues. Germline V lookup: CDR1 SGHVS, CDR2 FQNEAQ. V shed 5 bases, J shed 2 bases, and the junction held 3 bases outside the gene matches. CDR3 protein: CASSQQGATNEKLFF. The CDR3 DNA reads as TGTGCCAGCAGCCAACAGGGGGCCACTAATGAAAAACTGTTTTTT. Together with reference TRBV7-8 and TRBJ1-4, the CDR3 gives the full variable domain: GAGVSQSPRYKVAKRGQDVALRCDPISGHVSLFWYQQALGQGPEFLTYFQNEAQLDKSGLPSDRFFAERPEGSVSTLKIQRTQQEDSAVYLCASSQQGATNEKLFFGSGTQLSVL.

The chain joins TRBV24-1 to TRBJ2-3, with a tentative D call TRBD2 (6 bases). The germline V gene has CDR1 KGHDR and CDR2 SFDVKD. Trimming cost V 4 bases and J 2 bases, with 9 bases left between them. The CDR3 extends over 14 amino acids. The CDR3 DNA reads as TGTGCCACCAGTGAAGCGGGCAACACAGATACGCAGTATTTT. Residues: CATSEAGNTDTQYF.

The table lists this clone with a count of one. J is TRBJ1-2 and V is TRBV9, with D perhaps TRBD1 (5 bases). From germline, CDR1 is SGDLS and CDR2 YYNGEE. The germline V and J ends were trimmed by 3 bases and 2 bases, with 20 bases remaining between them. This CDR3 spans 17 amino acids. The CDR3 sequence is CASSEGGPGRTNYGYTF. In DNA form, the CDR3 reads TGTGCCAGCAGCGAGGGAGGTCCGGGACGGACAAACTATGGCTACACCTTC.

V gene TRBV7-7 combines with J gene TRBJ2-5; D is possibly TRBD1 (5 bases). This CDR3 is 13 amino acids long. V was shortened by 0 bases and J by 5 bases, with 7 bases between the two germline ends. Germline CDR1 reads SSHAT; CDR2 reads FNYEAQ (reference sequence). The CDR3 spells CASSLAGAETQYF. The CDR3 nucleotides are TGTGCCAGCAGCTTAGCAGGGGCGGAGACCCAGTACTTC.

CDR3 sequence: CASSPLSLGSGNTIYF. The CDR3 DNA follows: TGTGCCAGCTCACCACTATCGTTAGGCTCTGGAAACACCATATATTTT. This chain connects TRBV18 to TRBJ1-3; D is uncertain. V lost 1 base to trimming and J lost 0 bases, with 10 bases between them. The CDR3 extends over 16 amino acids. The germline CDR1 and CDR2 sequences are KGHSH and LQKENI.

This chain links TRBV10-2 with TRBJ1-5; D perhaps matches TRBD1 (5 bases). V lost 2 bases and J lost 4, with 9 bases in between. Germline V gives CDR1 WSHSY, CDR2 SAAADI. This CDR3 region has 14 residues. The CDR3 nucleotides are TGCGCCAGCAGTGAGCCGGCAGGGAATCAGCCCCAGCATTTT. Encoded protein: CASSEPAGNQPQHF.

The chain recombines TRBV7-6 with TRBJ1-2, with 7 bases lining up with TRBD1. The germline V gene has CDR1 SGHVS and CDR2 FNYEAQ. V gave up 5 bases and J gave up 3 bases; unmatched junction bases: 15. This CDR3 has 17 residues. The CDR3 sequence is CASSPGTVSGVDYGYTF. The CDR3 DNA follows: TGTGCCAGCAGCCCAGGGACAGTCTCGGGTGTGGACTATGGCTACACCTTC.

The V gene is TRBV30, the J gene TRBJ1-1, with unresolved D. The CDR3 has 13 amino acids. Germline V lookup: CDR1 GTSNPN, CDR2 SVGIG (reference sequence). Trimming cost V 0 bases and J 4 bases, with 9 bases left between them. The CDR3 here is CAWSVTTSTEAFF. DNA for the CDR3: TGTGCCTGGAGTGTAACCACGAGCACTGAAGCTTTCTTT.

CDR3 loop: CASSPFSSGELFF. The DNA for the CDR3 is TGCGCCAGCAGCCCCTTCTCGTCCGGGGAGCTGTTTTTT. The chain recombines TRBV4-3 with TRBJ2-2; D gene uncertain. The CDR3 loop spans 13 amino acids. Trimming took 4 bases from V and 6 from J, leaving 9 bases between them. Germline V gene data show CDR1 as LGHNA and CDR2 as YSLEER.

CDR3: CASSRGTQHEAFF. DNA for the CDR3: TGTGCCAGCAGCCGTGGGACCCAGCATGAAGCTTTCTTT. The chain employs TRBV5-6 and TRBJ1-1; the D gene is possibly TRBD1 (5 bases). The V gene lost 4 bases and the J gene lost 7 bases, with 14 bases spanning the gap. Germline values: CDR1 SGHDT, CDR2 YYEEEE. This CDR3 has 13 residues.

The J gene is TRBJ1-1, the V gene TRBV5-4; D is ambiguous. There are 13 residues in the CDR3. Deletions cut 3 bases from V and 5 bases from J, with 11 bases between. Germline values: CDR1 SGHNT, CDR2 YYREEE (reference sequence). The CDR3 DNA reads as TGTGCCAGCAGCTGGGTTGATGGGACTGAAGCTTTCTTT. It yields the protein CASSWVDGTEAFF.

V and J are TRBV5-1 and TRBJ2-4; a possible D gene is TRBD2 (6 bases). Per the germline V gene, CDR1 is SGHRS and CDR2 is YFSETQ. The CDR3 is made up of 14 amino acids. V lost 5 bases and J 6 bases, leaving 15 bases between the germline ends. This CDR3 is CASSPRGGVNIQYF. CDR3 bases: TGCGCCAGCAGTCCTCGGGGAGGAGTAAACATTCAGTACTTC.